One sample yielded the 11 T cell receptor beta chains listed below, sequenced in a study of T cells in localized non-small cell lung cancer. Some clones are missing from TCRdb's copy, which holds only in-frame ones; the method was immunoSEQ multiplex PCR. Of some 10,000 clones listed, 80% to 90% are singletons. Material: peripheral blood, obtained before any cancer treatment. All receptors come from a male donor older than 55 with stage III lung adenocarcinoma.

J is TRBJ2-3 and V is TRBV6-4, with TRBD1 as a possible D gene (6 bases). Germline V gene data show CDR1 as MRHNA and CDR2 as SNTAGT. The CDR3 sequence is 14 residues long. Trimming left V 4 bases short and J 2 bases short, with 10 bases between. The CDR3 region is CASSVDRLTDTQYF. CDR3 nucleotides: TGTGCCAGCAGTGTGGACAGACTCACAGATACGCAGTATTTT.

The chain links TRBV5-1 to TRBJ1-1, with D possibly matching TRBD1 (6 bases). The CDR3 is 15 amino acids. Germline CDR1 reads SGHRS; CDR2 reads YFSETQ. V lost 4 bases, J lost 0 bases, and 13 bases lay in between. CDR3 nucleotide sequence: TGCGCCAGCAGCCCCAGGACAGCCATGAACACTGAAGCTTTCTTT. Translation gives CASSPRTAMNTEAFF.

The V call is TRBV5-1, the J call TRBJ2-7, with TRBD1 identical over 9 bases. V shed 4 bases, J shed 6 bases, and the junction held 8 bases outside the gene matches. The V gene's germline CDR1 is SGHRS and CDR2 YFSETQ. The CDR3 length is 14 residues. CDR3 region: CASSPRDRVAEQYF. In DNA, the CDR3 is TGCGCCAGCAGCCCCCGGGACAGGGTCGCCGAGCAGTACTTC.

V and J are TRBV5-1 and TRBJ2-2; D unresolved. Germline CDR1 SGHRS, CDR2 YFSETQ. V lost 0 bases and J 7 bases, leaving 10 bases between the germline ends. This CDR3 spans 14 amino acids. Here the CDR3 DNA reads TGCGCCAGCAGCTTGGAGCCAGTGAGCGGGGAGCTGTTTTTT. It specifies CASSLEPVSGELFF.

The CDR3 spells CSVKSGGTDTQYF. For the CDR3, the DNA is TGCAGCGTCAAGTCGGGGGGCACAGATACGCAGTATTTT. The chain uses TRBV29-1 and TRBJ2-3; TRBD2 is a possible D gene (6 bases). This CDR3 comprises 13 residues. With 6 bases removed from V and 1 base from J, the gap between germline ends came to 11 bases. CDR1 SQVTM and CDR2 ANQGSEA come from the germline V gene.

This chain links TRBV6-6 with TRBJ2-7, with D uncertain. Germline lookup yields CDR1 MNHNY and CDR2 SVGAGI (reference sequence). The CDR3 has 13 amino acids. Between the trimmed V and J ends, which lost 0 bases and 6 bases, there was a span of 9 bases. The CDR3 region has the DNA TGTGCCAGCAGTTACTCCGGAGACGGCGAGCAGTACTTC. Translation: CASSYSGDGEQYF.

The V and J genes are TRBV18 and TRBJ1-3; D perhaps matches TRBD1 (6 bases). Trimming left V 0 bases short and J 0 bases short, with 12 bases between. The CDR3 length is 17 residues. CDR1 and CDR2 from the germline V gene are KGHSH and LQKENI. CDR3 coding DNA: TGTGCCAGCTCACCACCCGACAGGCCCGACTCTGGAAACACCATATATTTT. Its protein is CASSPPDRPDSGNTIYF. The complete variable domain, with remaining parts taken from reference TRBV18 and TRBJ1-3, reads NAGVMQNPRHLVRRRGQEARLRCSPMKGHSHVYWYRQLPEEGLKFMVYLQKENIIDESGMPKERFSAEFPKEGPSILRIQQVVRGDSAAYFCASSPPDRPDSGNTIYFGEGSWLTVV.

This rearrangement joins TRBV11-3 to TRBJ2-7; 8 nucleotides line up with TRBD1. V shed 2 bases and J 4 bases; nucleotides not matched to a gene: 22. Germline loops: CDR1 SGHNT, CDR2 YENEEA. The CDR3 runs to 20 residues. The CDR3 nucleotides are TGTGCCAGCAGCTTAATTTTACATTCCTCTCCCGGACAGGGAAGATACGAGCAGTACTTC. This gives the protein CASSLILHSSPGQGRYEQYF.

The rearrangement joins TRBV5-8 to TRBJ2-1; TRBD2 matches at 10 bases. The CDR3 spans 14 residues. CDR1 is SGHTS and CDR2 is YDEGEE in the germline V gene. V lost 0 bases and J lost 6; bases outside the gene matches: 0. CDR3 DNA: TGTGCCAGCAGCTTGGGACTAGCGGGCAATGAGCAGTTCTTC. Amino acid sequence: CASSLGLAGNEQFF.

The chain combines TRBV6-1 with TRBJ1-5, with D possibly TRBD1 on 5 matching bases. Germline V gene lookup returns CDR1 MNHNS and CDR2 SASEGT. The CDR3 spans 14 residues. The germline V and J ends were trimmed by 4 bases and 6 bases, with 13 bases remaining between them. In DNA, the CDR3 is TGTGCCAGCAGTGCTCCAGGGTTGACTCAGCCCCAGCATTTT. Encoded protein: CASSAPGLTQPQHF.

This chain connects TRBV7-2 to TRBJ1-4; D is perhaps TRBD1 (6 bases). This CDR3 has 15 residues. Trimming removed 5 bases at V and 7 bases at J, with 17 bases between. Germline V lookup: CDR1 SGHTA, CDR2 FQGNSA. The CDR3 protein is CASSAGGRGGEKLFF. The CDR3 DNA reads TGTGCCAGCAGCGCTGGAGGAAGGGGGGGTGAAAAACTGTTTTTT.